What follows is one T cell receptor beta chain and its context. Its antigen is still unknown. This sample stems from a study of beta chain features in type 1 diabetes. Broader study findings: Amplification by PCR could prefer shorter templates, with the same effect in patients and controls. More deletions and fewer insertions at VDJ junctions were found in patients with type 1 diabetes. Comparison showed that naive, central memory and Treg TCRB repertoires appeared more similar among patients than among healthy donors.

Per germline, CDR1 SGHTA and CDR2 FQGTGA. The J segment lost 10 bases and the V segment lost 5 bases, leaving 12 bases of the junction unmatched. The CDR3 has 15 residues. Since all of the isolated RNA was reverse transcribed, expressed TCRB transcripts were what got sequenced. Several million reads were obtained on average from naive, central memory and regulatory T cell samples. TCRdb's copy holds only in-frame clones and misses some; the assay was immunoSEQ multiplex PCR. This repertoire shows roughly 450,000 clones, 10% to 12% found once; its top ten account for roughly 0.046%. This rearrangement joins TRBV7-3 to TRBJ2-1; TRBD1 matches 9 bases. This receptor was taken from a young woman in good health. The sample comprised naive CD4+ T cells from blood. CDR3 in DNA: TGTGCCAGCAGCAAAGGCGGGACAGGGCGAAGCGAGCAGTTCTTC. This codes for CASSKGGTGRSEQFF. The full variable domain, completed using reference TRBV7-3 and TRBJ2-1, is GAGVSQTPSNKVTEKGKYVELRCDPISGHTALYWYRQSLGQGPEFLIYFQGTGAADDSGLPNDRFFAVRPEGSVSTLKIQRTERGDSAVYLCASSKGGTGRSEQFFGPGTRLTVL.